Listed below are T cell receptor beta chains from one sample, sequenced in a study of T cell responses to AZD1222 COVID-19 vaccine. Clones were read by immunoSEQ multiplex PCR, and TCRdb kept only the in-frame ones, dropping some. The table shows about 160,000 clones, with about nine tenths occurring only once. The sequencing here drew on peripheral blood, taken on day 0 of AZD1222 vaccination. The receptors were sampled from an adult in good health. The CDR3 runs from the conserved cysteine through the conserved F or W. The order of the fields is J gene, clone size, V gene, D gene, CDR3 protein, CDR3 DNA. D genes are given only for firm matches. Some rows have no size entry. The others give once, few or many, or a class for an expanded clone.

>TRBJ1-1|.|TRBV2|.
CASSVDSLRTEAFF
TGTGCCAGCAGTGTAGACAGTCTAAGAACTGAAGCTTTCTTT
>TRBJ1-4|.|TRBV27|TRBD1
CASSPWTGAEKLFF
TGTGCCAGCAGTCCGTGGACAGGGGCGGAAAAACTGTTTTTT
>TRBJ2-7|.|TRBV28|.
CASSSDRSLGEQYF
TGTGCCAGCAGCTCCGACAGGTCGTTGGGCGAGCAGTACTTC
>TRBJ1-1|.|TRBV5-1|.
CASSSSGTVDEAFF
TGCGCCAGCAGCTCATCCGGGACGGTTGATGAAGCTTTCTTT
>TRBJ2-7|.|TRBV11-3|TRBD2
CASSLENPLRGAYHESSYEQYF
TGTGCCAGCAGCTTAGAGAACCCCTTGCGGGGGGCCTATCACGAGAGCTCCTACGAGCAGTACTTC
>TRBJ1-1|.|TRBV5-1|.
CASSLAGEGTEAFF
TGCGCCAGCAGCTTGGCAGGGGAAGGGACTGAAGCTTTCTTT
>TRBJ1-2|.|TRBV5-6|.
CASSLDGTYGYTF
TGTGCCAGCAGCTTGGACGGCACTTATGGCTACACCTTC
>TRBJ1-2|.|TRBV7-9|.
CASSFNGASYGYTF
TGTGCCAGCAGCTTTAACGGGGCCTCGTACGGCTACACCTTC
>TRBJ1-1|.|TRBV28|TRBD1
CASSSAGGNTEAFF
TGTGCCAGCAGTTCTGCAGGGGGGAACACTGAAGCTTTCTTT
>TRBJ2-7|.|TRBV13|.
CASSFQQGYEQYF
TGTGCCAGCAGCTTTCAACAGGGTTACGAGCAGTACTTC
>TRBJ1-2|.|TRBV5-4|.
CASSRPGAGYTF
TGTGCCAGCAGCCGTCCAGGTGCCGGCTACACCTTC
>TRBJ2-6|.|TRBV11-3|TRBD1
CASSRTGAGANVLTF
TGTGCCAGCAGCCGGACAGGAGCTGGGGCCAACGTCCTGACTTTC
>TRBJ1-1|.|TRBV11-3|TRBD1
CASSLDFGVGTGTVEAFF
TGTGCCAGCAGCTTAGATTTCGGAGTCGGGACAGGGACGGTAGAAGCTTTCTTT
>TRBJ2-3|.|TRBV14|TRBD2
CASSQAGASGDTQYF
TGTGCCAGCAGCCAAGCCGGGGCTAGCGGAGATACGCAGTATTTT
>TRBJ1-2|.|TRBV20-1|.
CSARRDGYTF
TGCAGTGCTCGAAGGGATGGCTACACCTTC
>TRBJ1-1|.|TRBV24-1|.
CATSEGNTEAFF
TGTGCCACCAGTGAGGGTAACACTGAAGCTTTCTTT
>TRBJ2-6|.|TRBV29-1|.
CSVRRDLSGANVLTF
TGCAGCGTTCGGCGGGATCTCTCTGGGGCCAACGTCCTGACTTTC
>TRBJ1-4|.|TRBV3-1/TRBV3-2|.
CASSQGTEEKLFF
TGTGCCAGCAGCCAGGGGACGGAGGAAAAACTGTTTTTT
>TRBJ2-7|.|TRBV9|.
CASSVGRGPAGAYEQYF
TGTGCCAGCAGCGTAGGTAGAGGGCCGGCAGGGGCCTACGAGCAGTACTTC
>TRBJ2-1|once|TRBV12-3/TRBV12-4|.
CASSFRGINEQFF
TGTGCCAGCAGTTTTAGAGGGATCAATGAGCAGTTCTTC
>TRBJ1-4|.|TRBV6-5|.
CASSYERGPRQEKLFF
TGTGCCAGCAGTTACGAGAGGGGCCCCAGGCAGGAAAAACTGTTTTTT
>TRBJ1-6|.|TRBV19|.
CASGFGGQNSPLHF
TGTGCCAGTGGGTTCGGGGGCCAGAATTCACCCCTCCACTTT
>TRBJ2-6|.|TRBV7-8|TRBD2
CASSPLAGSSGANVLTF
TGTGCCAGCAGCCCGCTAGCGGGAAGCTCTGGGGCCAACGTCCTGACTTTC
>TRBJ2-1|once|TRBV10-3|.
CAINQDRYNEQFF
TGTGCCATCAACCAGGACAGATACAATGAGCAGTTCTTC
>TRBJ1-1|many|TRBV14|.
CASSSLQVMNTEAFF
TGTGCCAGCAGCTCACTCCAGGTCATGAACACTGAAGCTTTCTTT
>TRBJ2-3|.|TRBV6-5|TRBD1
CASTRDRGRDTQYF
TGTGCCAGCACACGGGACAGGGGGCGGGATACGCAGTATTTT
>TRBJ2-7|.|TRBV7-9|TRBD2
CASSFSGGEDEQYF
TGTGCCAGCAGCTTTAGCGGGGGGGAGGACGAGCAGTACTTC